One and the same sample provided the 30 T cell receptor beta chains below, sequenced in a study of blood T cell repertoires in COVID-19. Generated by immunoSEQ multiplex PCR, the TCRdb table keeps only in-frame clones and is missing some. Altogether about 71,000 clones are present, 86% being singletons, with the ten largest covering roughly 2%. Sequenced sample: peripheral blood. The receptors come from a man under 40 with acute or convalescent COVID-19.

V and J are TRBV27 and TRBJ1-6; the match to TRBD1 covers 9 bases. V dropped 7 bases and J dropped 7; count of bases not matched to a gene: 8. The CDR3 covers 15 residues. The germline gives CDR1 MNHEY, CDR2 SMNVEV (reference sequence). DNA of the CDR3: TGTGCCAGCACCCGACAGGGGGATGGAAATTCACCCCTCCACTTT. This translates into CASTRQGDGNSPLHF.

The chain couples TRBV5-1 to TRBJ1-3; perhaps TRBD1 as D (5 bases). CDR1 is SGHRS, CDR2 YFSETQ, per germline. V lost 0 bases, J lost 4 bases, and 11 bases lay in between. There are 15 residues in the CDR3. The CDR3 reads CASSLAGVAGNTIYF. DNA of the CDR3: TGCGCCAGCAGCTTGGCGGGGGTGGCAGGAAACACCATATATTTT.

The chain joins TRBV10-3 to TRBJ1-1, with 7 bases fitting TRBD1. CDR3 length: 14 amino acids. Germline V lookup: CDR1 ENHRY, CDR2 SYGVKD. V shed 4 bases, J shed 1 base, and the junction held 3 bases outside the gene matches. CDR3 in amino acids: CAISVGQPNTEAFF. CDR3 bases: TGTGCCATCAGTGTGGGACAGCCGAACACTGAAGCTTTCTTT.

This chain connects TRBV6-5 to TRBJ2-5; 12 positions agree with TRBD2. This CDR3 region has 15 residues. Germline V gives CDR1 MNHEY, CDR2 SVGAGI. V was pared by 5 bases and J by 2 bases, with 3 bases of the junction left unmatched. CDR3 DNA sequence: TGTGCCAGCAGTCAAACTAGCGGGGGGCAAGAGACCCAGTACTTC. This encodes CASSQTSGGQETQYF.

The rearrangement uses TRBV1 and TRBJ2-7; the D call TRBD2 from the table was never checked on the DNA. TRBV1 is recorded as a pseudogene. The length of the CDR3 is 17 residues. The CDR3 protein is CTSSQLSSGLPPYEQYF. The CDR3 DNA follows: TGCACCAGCAGCCAGTTGTCTAGCGGACTACCACCCTACGAGCAGTACTTC.

The table lists this clone with a count of one. The chain links TRBV5-1 to TRBJ2-3; TRBD2 agrees at 11 bases. CDR1 and CDR2 from the germline V gene are SGHRS and YFSETQ. Losses at the gene ends were 3 bases for V and 4 bases for J; bases not matched to a gene: 7. This CDR3 comprises 16 residues. The CDR3 DNA is TGCGCCAGCAGCTCACTAGCGGGAGATATGGCAGATACGCAGTATTTT. This sequence encodes CASSSLAGDMADTQYF.

This sequence joins TRBV20-1 and TRBJ1-1; no clear D gene. The CDR3 loop spans 11 amino acids. V lost 4 bases, J lost 2 bases, and 5 bases lay in between. CDR1 and CDR2 from the germline V gene are DFQATT and SNEGSKA (reference sequence). As DNA, the CDR3 is TGCAGTGCTATGGGCAACACTGAAGCTTTCTTT. This gives the protein CSAMGNTEAFF.

The chain combines TRBV5-4 with TRBJ1-6, with 7 positions matching TRBD1. Trimming cost V 4 bases and J 4 bases; bases outside gene matches: 2. The CDR3 runs to 14 residues. CDR1 is SGHNT and CDR2 is YYREEE in the germline V gene (reference sequence). CDR3 sequence: CASSQDRYNSPLHF. The CDR3 region has the DNA TGTGCCAGCAGCCAGGACAGGTATAATTCACCCCTCCACTTT.

This clone was picked up one time. The CDR3 sequence is CATMRSYNSPLHF. Here the CDR3 DNA reads TGTGCCACCATGAGGTCCTATAATTCACCCCTCCACTTT. The rearrangement uses TRBV6-5 and TRBJ1-6; D gene ambiguous. This CDR3 has 13 residues. From germline, CDR1 is MNHEY and CDR2 SVGAGI. V lost 10 bases and J lost 1, with 8 bases in between.

V usage is TRBV19 and J usage is TRBJ1-1; perhaps TRBD1 as D (5 bases). This CDR3 spans 14 amino acids. Germline V gene lookup returns CDR1 LNHDA and CDR2 SQIVND (reference sequence). The V and J ends lost 4 bases and 1 base respectively, with 10 bases between them. CDR3 nucleotide sequence: TGTGCCAGTAGTAGGACAACGACGAACACTGAAGCTTTCTTT. Residues: CASSRTTTNTEAFF.

J is TRBJ2-6 and V is TRBV28, with TRBD1 identical over 7 bases. J lost 5 bases, V lost 6 bases, and 7 bases had no gene match. The germline gives CDR1 MDHEN, CDR2 SYDVKM. There are 15 residues in the CDR3. This CDR3 reads CASRRNRGRANVLTF. The CDR3 DNA reads TGTGCCAGCAGACGGAACAGGGGCCGGGCCAACGTCCTGACTTTC.

The chain uses TRBV4-2 and TRBJ1-4; D is unresolved. Trimming cost V 0 bases and J 1 base, with 6 bases left between them. Germline lookup yields CDR1 LGHNA and CDR2 YNFKEQ. The CDR3 contains 15 residues. The CDR3 DNA reads as TGTGCCAGCAGCCAAGAATGGAGAACTAATGAAAAACTGTTTTTT. It translates to CASSQEWRTNEKLFF.

The chain combines TRBV25-1 with TRBJ1-1; TRBD1 matches at 7 bases. The germline V gene encodes CDR1 MGHDK and CDR2 SYGVNS. The CDR3 contains 13 residues. Germline trimming cut 5 bases from V and 6 bases from J; bases unmatched to any gene: 6. The CDR3 loop reads CASSRTGPPEAFF. CDR3 DNA: TGTGCCAGCAGTCGGACAGGCCCCCCTGAAGCTTTCTTT.

The chain recombines TRBV5-6 with TRBJ1-2; 9 bases line up with TRBD1. CDR1 and CDR2 (germline): SGHDT, YYEEEE. Losses at the gene ends were 0 bases for V and 6 bases for J; bases not matched to a gene: 6. The CDR3 covers 15 residues. DNA for the CDR3: TGTGCCAGCAGCTTGGGGCGCCGGACAGGGGATGGCTACACCTTC. It codes for CASSLGRRTGDGYTF.

This clone was seen only a few times. J is TRBJ1-6 and V is TRBV4-1; D might be TRBD1 (6 bases). This CDR3 spans 16 amino acids. The germline gives CDR1 MGHRA, CDR2 YSYEKL. The ends were cut back, 2 bases at V and 7 bases at J, with 15 bases in the middle. CDR3 bases: TGCGCCAGCAGCCAACTATCAGGGGATTCGAATTCACCCCTCCACTTT. Amino acid sequence: CASSQLSGDSNSPLHF.

The chain combines TRBV28 with TRBJ1-4, with D maybe TRBD1 (6 bases). The V end was cut by 4 bases, the J end by 2 bases, with 8 bases between. CDR3 length: 14 amino acids. Germline-derived CDR1 and CDR2 are MDHEN and SYDVKM. The CDR3 DNA reads as TGTGCCAGCAGTTACAGGGCCACTAATGAAAAACTGTTTTTT. Translating gives CASSYRATNEKLFF.

This clone was counted a few times. Other DNA sequences in the sample encode the same CDR3. This chain uses TRBV29-1 with TRBJ1-2; 9 nucleotides line up with TRBD1. The CDR3 runs to 12 residues. V shed 7 bases and J 2 bases; nucleotides not matched to a gene: 2. The germline V gene has CDR1 SQVTM and CDR2 ANQGSEA. The CDR3 bases are TGCAGCGCAGGACAGGGGAACTATGGCTACACCTTC. It is translated as CSAGQGNYGYTF.

The genes are TRBV19 and TRBJ1-4; tentative D call: TRBD1 (6 bases). CDR1 and CDR2 from the germline V gene are LNHDA and SQIVND (reference sequence). V lost 5 bases to trimming and J lost 8 bases, with 18 bases between them. The CDR3 is 15 amino acids. CDR3 in amino acids: CASSSGAQGWEKLFF. The CDR3 DNA follows: TGTGCCAGTAGTTCCGGAGCACAGGGCTGGGAAAAACTGTTTTTT.

The chain is built from TRBV28 and TRBJ1-4; D is undetermined. From germline, CDR1 is MDHEN and CDR2 SYDVKM. CDR3 length: 16 amino acids. Between the trimmed V and J ends, which lost 3 bases and 0 bases, there was a span of 11 bases. The CDR3 DNA reads as TGTGCCAGCAGTTTCTCTGAGGGAACAACTAATGAAAAACTGTTTTTT. It translates to CASSFSEGTTNEKLFF.

This chain uses TRBV10-3 with TRBJ1-2; D call uncertain. The CDR3 contains 16 residues. Germline V gene lookup returns CDR1 ENHRY and CDR2 SYGVKD. Trimming left V 4 bases short and J 0 bases short, with 15 bases between. Here the CDR3 DNA reads TGTGCCATCAGTGGGGCAGAGCTTCAATCTAACTATGGCTACACCTTC. Its protein is CAISGAELQSNYGYTF.

The chain couples TRBV10-1 to TRBJ1-1, with 9 bases aligning to TRBD1. CDR3 size: 15 residues. Germline V lookup: CDR1 WNHNN, CDR2 SYGVQD (reference sequence). Trimming cost V 4 bases and J 5 bases; bases outside gene matches: 8. The CDR3 sequence is CASSGPGQGRTEAFF. CDR3 nucleotides: TGCGCCAGCAGTGGGCCGGGACAGGGACGAACTGAAGCTTTCTTT.

This clone was seen only a few times. The chain has TRBV18 and TRBJ2-4, with a weak D call TRBD1 (7 bases). Deletions cut 2 bases from V and 6 bases from J, with 14 bases between. The germline CDR1 and CDR2 sequences are KGHSH and LQKENI. The CDR3 spans 15 residues. The CDR3 coding sequence is TGTGCCAGCTCACCAGATTGGAGGGGGCGAAACATTCAGTACTTC. It encodes CASSPDWRGRNIQYF.

The genes are TRBV27 and TRBJ2-3; D perhaps matches TRBD1 (6 bases). Per germline, CDR1 MNHEY and CDR2 SMNVEV (reference sequence). The CDR3 length is 14 residues. V lost 2 bases to trimming and J lost 2 bases, with 8 bases between them. CDR3 in amino acids: CASSLTGSTDTQYF. As DNA, the CDR3 is TGTGCCAGCAGTTTAACAGGGTCCACAGATACGCAGTATTTT.

The rearrangement joins TRBV7-9 to TRBJ2-5, with 10 positions matching TRBD1. The CDR3 length is 16 residues. Germline V gene lookup returns CDR1 SEHNR and CDR2 FQNEAQ (reference sequence). V lost 0 bases, J lost 5 bases, and 6 bases stayed unmatched. The CDR3 loop is CASSLALGQGGETQYF. The CDR3 DNA follows: TGTGCCAGCAGCTTAGCGCTTGGACAGGGGGGGGAGACCCAGTACTTC. Complete variable domain (other parts from reference TRBV7-9 and TRBJ2-5): DTGVSQNPRHKITKRGQNVTFRCDPISEHNRLYWYRQTLGQGPEFLTYFQNEAQLEKSRLLSDRFSAERPKGSFSTLEIQRTEQGDSAMYLCASSLALGQGGETQYFGPGTRLLVL.

The chain employs TRBV10-3 and TRBJ1-2; D not resolved. The ends were cut back, 6 bases at V and 2 bases at J, with 13 bases in the middle. Germline V CDR1 and CDR2: ENHRY, SYGVKD. The CDR3 extends over 14 amino acids. The CDR3, as DNA: TGTGCCATCAGCACCGGGAGGGAAAACTATGGCTACACCTTC. Amino acids: CAISTGRENYGYTF.

The chain carries TRBV7-9 and TRBJ2-3; 8 bases fit TRBD2. Germline assignment: CDR1 SEHNR and CDR2 FQNEAQ (reference sequence). The CDR3 length is 18 residues. The trim removed 3 bases at V and 4 bases at J, leaving 15 bases unmatched. This chain's CDR3 is CASSLPGREAMLPDTQYF. DNA of the CDR3: TGTGCCAGCAGCTTGCCCGGGCGGGAGGCGATGTTGCCAGATACGCAGTATTTT.

The chain combines TRBV7-9 with TRBJ1-2, with D possibly matching TRBD1 (5 bases). The V gene's germline CDR1 is SEHNR and CDR2 FQNEAQ (reference sequence). V shed 1 base and J shed 7 bases, with 16 bases lying between them. The CDR3 length is 15 residues. The CDR3 loop reads CASSLGFRVPGGYTF. CDR3 nucleotides: TGTGCCAGCAGCTTAGGGTTCAGGGTGCCAGGTGGCTACACCTTC.

The V call is TRBV6-5, the J call TRBJ2-7; 10 bases are shared with TRBD1. Germline V gene sequence: CDR1 MNHEY, CDR2 SVGAGI. With 10 bases clipped from V and 5 bases from J, the junction kept 8 bases outside the gene matches. The CDR3 length is 13 residues. CDR3 nucleotide sequence: TGTGCCACTCCCTGGGACAGGGGCAACGAGCAGTACGTC. Amino acid sequence: CATPWDRGNEQYV.

J is TRBJ2-7 and V is TRBV5-4; possible D gene TRBD2, 5 bases. The germline V and J ends were trimmed by 4 bases and 2 bases, with 13 bases remaining between them. The CDR3 length is 14 residues. The germline gives CDR1 SGHNT, CDR2 YYREEE (reference sequence). CDR3 in amino acids: CASSPGLGPYEQYV. The CDR3 DNA reads as TGTGCCAGCAGCCCGGGGTTAGGACCCTACGAGCAGTACGTC.

This sequence joins TRBV19 and TRBJ1-4; TRBD1 matches at 9 bases. CDR1 and CDR2 from the germline V gene are LNHDA and SQIVND (reference sequence). This CDR3 has 15 amino acids. The V segment lost 6 bases and the J segment 5 bases; nucleotides outside the gene matches: 7. CDR3: CASSRRTGANEKLFF. CDR3 DNA: TGTGCCAGTAGCCGGAGGACAGGGGCCAATGAAAAACTGTTTTTT.